The 7 T cell receptor beta chains reported below all come from one sample, sequenced in a study of cytomegalovirus exposure and HLA in healthy donors. The PCR was carried out with 60 Vbeta primers and 13 Jbeta primers. Using immunoSEQ multiplex PCR, the repertoire was profiled, and TCRdb retains in-frame clones only, with some absent. The sample lists 180,000 or so clones, about three quarters occurring once. Input material: PBMCs. The receptors were sampled from a man between 18 and 35 years old in good health and CMV-seronegative.

The rearrangement links TRBV27 to TRBJ1-2; D is possibly TRBD1 (5 bases). V dropped 0 bases and J dropped 4 bases, with 15 bases sitting between them. Germline CDR1 is MNHEY and CDR2 is SMNVEV (reference sequence). CDR3 length equals 16 residues. CDR3 protein: CASSLSGGTNLYGYTF. The CDR3 DNA sequence: TGTGCCAGCAGTTTATCCGGGGGGACCAACCTCTATGGCTACACCTTC.

This clone was recorded only once. The V and J genes are TRBV4-3 and TRBJ2-7; 7 nucleotides line up with TRBD1. V shed 9 bases, J shed 6 bases, and the junction held 11 bases outside the gene matches. The CDR3 covers 13 residues. Germline values: CDR1 LGHNA, CDR2 YSLEER. CDR3 in amino acids: CASSRDSSGEQYF. In nucleotides, the CDR3 is TGCGCCAGTTCCCGGGACAGCTCGGGCGAGCAGTACTTC.

This chain joins TRBV6-5 and TRBJ1-1, with TRBD1 identical over 8 bases. The CDR3 runs to 14 residues. Germline V gene sequence: CDR1 MNHEY, CDR2 SVGAGI. The trim removed 5 bases at V and 4 bases at J, leaving 6 bases unmatched. For the CDR3, the DNA is TGTGCCAGCAGTAGACAGGGGTCCTCCACTGAAGCTTTCTTT. This translates into CASSRQGSSTEAFF.

This chain links TRBV4-1 with TRBJ2-3, with 9 bases that match TRBD2. The junction had 15 bases not matched to a gene; V was cut back by 4 bases and J by 7 bases. From germline, CDR1 is MGHRA and CDR2 YSYEKL. There are 17 residues in the CDR3. CDR3 DNA sequence: TGCGCCAGCAGCCTCCGAGATGCGGGAGGGCCGAGTAATACGCAGTATTTT. This sequence encodes CASSLRDAGGPSNTQYF.

V is TRBV30 and J is TRBJ1-3; TRBD1 agrees at 10 bases. The germline V gene has CDR1 GTSNPN and CDR2 SVGIG (reference sequence). CDR3 size: 15 residues. Trimming took 7 bases from V and 2 from J; bases not matched to a gene: 8. CDR3 in DNA: TGTGCCTCTACAGGACAGGGGGTCACTGGAAACACCATATATTTT. It encodes CASTGQGVTGNTIYF.

The chain recombines TRBV19 with TRBJ2-3, with 7 nucleotides matching TRBD2. Losses at the gene ends were 3 bases for V and 0 bases for J; bases not matched to a gene: 3. Germline V gene data show CDR1 as LNHDA and CDR2 as SQIVND (reference sequence). The CDR3 covers 15 residues. This CDR3 is CASSIRGVSTDTQYF. The CDR3 DNA follows: TGTGCCAGTAGTATCCGGGGGGTGAGCACAGATACGCAGTATTTT.

The rearrangement links TRBV5-4 to TRBJ2-1; 11 nucleotides line up with TRBD2. CDR3 length equals 16 residues. The germline CDR1 and CDR2 sequences are SGHNT and YYREEE (reference sequence). Unmatched junction bases numbered 9, after V lost 4 bases and J lost 6 bases. The CDR3 region has the DNA TGTGCCAGCAGCATCTTAGCGGGGGGGCCAGGCAATGAGCAGTTCTTC. Translation gives CASSILAGGPGNEQFF.